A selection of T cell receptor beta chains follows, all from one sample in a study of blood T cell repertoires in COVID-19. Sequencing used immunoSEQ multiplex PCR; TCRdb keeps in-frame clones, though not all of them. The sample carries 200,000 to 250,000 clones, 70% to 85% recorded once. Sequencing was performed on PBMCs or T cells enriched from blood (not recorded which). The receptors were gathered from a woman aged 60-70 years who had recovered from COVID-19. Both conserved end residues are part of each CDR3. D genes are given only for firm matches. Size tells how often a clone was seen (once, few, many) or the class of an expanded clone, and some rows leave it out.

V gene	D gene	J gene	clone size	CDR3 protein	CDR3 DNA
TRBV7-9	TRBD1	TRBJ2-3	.	CASSFRGSTDTQYF	TGTGCCAGCAGCTTCAGGGGGAGCACAGATACGCAGTATTTT
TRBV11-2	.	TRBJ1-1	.	CASSPLGRLTTEAFF	TGTGCCAGCAGCCCTCTAGGGAGGTTGACCACTGAAGCTTTCTTT
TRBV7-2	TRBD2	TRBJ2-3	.	CASSLLGGGGADTQYF	TGTGCCAGCAGCTTATTGGGCGGGGGAGGGGCAGATACGCAGTATTTT
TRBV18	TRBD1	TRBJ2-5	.	CASSPTGAIAETQYF	TGTGCCAGCTCACCGACAGGGGCAATAGCAGAGACCCAGTACTTC
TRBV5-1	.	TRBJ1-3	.	CASSWGGSGNTIYF	TGCGCCAGCAGCTGGGGAGGTTCTGGAAACACCATATATTTT
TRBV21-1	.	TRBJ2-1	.	CATPEGQGYNEQFF	TGTGCCACCCCCGAAGGGCAGGGGTACAATGAGCAGTTCTTC
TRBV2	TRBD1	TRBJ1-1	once	CASRLTGASMNTEAFF	TGTGCCAGCAGATTAACAGGGGCGTCCATGAACACTGAAGCTTTCTTT
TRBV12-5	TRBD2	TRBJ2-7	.	CASGLVAGGPSYEQYF	TGTGCTAGTGGTTTGGTAGCGGGAGGGCCTTCCTACGAGCAGTACTTC
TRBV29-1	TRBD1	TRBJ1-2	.	CSGTGQGYGYTF	TGCAGCGGTACGGGACAGGGCTATGGCTACACCTTC
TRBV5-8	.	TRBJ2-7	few	CASSFITGINEQYF	TGTGCCAGCAGCTTTATCACAGGGATCAACGAGCAGTACTTC
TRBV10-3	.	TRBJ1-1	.	CAISSEGSEAFF	TGTGCCATCAGCTCAGAGGGCTCTGAAGCTTTCTTT
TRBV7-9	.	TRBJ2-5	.	CASRRGGEETQYF	TGTGCCAGCCGCAGGGGAGGAGAAGAGACCCAGTACTTC
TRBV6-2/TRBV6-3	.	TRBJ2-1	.	CASSWAGRSYNEQFF	TGTGCCAGCAGTTGGGCTGGCCGGTCCTACAATGAGCAGTTCTTC
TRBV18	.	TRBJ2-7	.	CASSQGLSYEQYF	TGTGCCAGCTCACAGGGACTTAGCTACGAGCAGTACTTC
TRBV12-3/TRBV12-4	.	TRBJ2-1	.	CASSLSNEQFF	TGTGCCAGCAGTTTGAGTAATGAGCAGTTCTTC
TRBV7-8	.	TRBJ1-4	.	CASSLYAQGGVTNEKLFF	TGTGCCAGCAGCCTCTATGCGCAGGGTGGGGTGACTAATGAAAAACTGTTTTTT
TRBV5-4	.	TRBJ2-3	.	CASSSGLNTDTQYF	TGTGCCAGCAGCTCGGGACTGAACACAGATACGCAGTATTTT
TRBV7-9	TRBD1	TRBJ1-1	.	CASRTGQVNTEAFF	TGTGCCAGCAGGACGGGACAGGTTAACACTGAAGCTTTCTTT
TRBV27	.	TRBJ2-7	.	CASSLIFDRVSFYEQYF	TGTGCCAGCAGTTTAATTTTTGACCGGGTTTCCTTCTACGAGCAGTACTTC